These 32 T cell receptor beta chains share one sample of origin, sequenced in a study of T cell repertoires in cytomegalovirus infection. In TCRdb, the reads were re-called with MiXCR into one record per CDR3 protein. The top ten hold approximately 90% of the sample, which has 45,000 to 55,000 distinct CDR3 sequences, about 21% seen once. No antigens are known for them. Here the sequenced sample was CD8+ T cells from cultured PBMCs, taken from culture after CMV antigen stimulation. The receptors derive from a human donor in good health (CMV status not recorded). Some clones in this sample may be carry-over from other donors' samples.

This clonotype was found once. The gene calls are TRBV9 and TRBJ1-1; tentative D call: TRBD1 (6 bases). The germline gives CDR1 SGDLS, CDR2 YYNGEE. Deletions cut 4 bases from V and 5 bases from J, with 12 bases between. The CDR3 contains 13 residues. The DNA for the CDR3 is TGTGCCAGCAGCTCACTAGGGGGTACTGAAGCTTTCTTT. Translating it yields CASSSLGGTEAFF.

This clonotype showed up just a few times. The chain recombines TRBV7-8 with TRBJ2-1, with 9 positions matching TRBD2. The junction had 12 bases not matched to a gene; V was cut back by 5 bases and J by 7 bases. CDR1 SGHVS and CDR2 FQNEAQ come from the germline V gene. The CDR3 length is 16 residues. The CDR3 nucleotides are TGTGCCAGCAGCCCCCTGGGGTATAGCGGGAGTAATGAGCAGTTCTTC. This sequence encodes CASSPLGYSGSNEQFF.

This clonotype was seen ten or more times. The chain employs TRBV7-8 and TRBJ2-5; D uncertain. The V gene lost 2 bases and the J gene lost 1 base, with 8 bases spanning the gap. The CDR3 contains 14 residues. Per germline, CDR1 SGHVS and CDR2 FQNEAQ. The CDR3 DNA reads TGTGCCAGCAGCTTACGGCGCCTCCAAGAGACCCAGTACTTC. Amino acids: CASSLRRLQETQYF.

The rearrangement links TRBV6-8 to TRBJ2-4; D ambiguous. V was shortened by 0 bases and J by 7 bases, with 4 bases between the two germline ends. Germline V gene data show CDR1 as MNHGY and CDR2 as SAAAGT. CDR3 length: 12 residues. CDR3 in amino acids: CASSYSGNIQYF. DNA of the CDR3: TGTGCCAGCAGTTACTCAGGGAACATTCAGTACTTC.

This clonotype was counted a few times. The chain has TRBV4-2 and TRBJ1-1; D not resolved. The CDR3 totals 14 residues. Trimming stripped 0 bases from V and 1 base from J, with 6 bases between. The germline V gene has CDR1 LGHNA and CDR2 YNFKEQ. CDR3 nucleotides: TGTGCCAGCAGCCAAGATGGTCCGAACACTGAAGCTTTCTTT. Translation: CASSQDGPNTEAFF.

This clonotype came up a few times. The J gene is TRBJ2-1, the V gene TRBV7-2; 7 bases are a match to TRBD1. The CDR3 extends over 14 amino acids. Unmatched junction bases numbered 6, after V lost 2 bases and J lost 8 bases. Germline CDR1 and CDR2: SGHTA and FQGNSA. For the CDR3, the DNA is TGTGCCAGCAGCTTAAATAAAGGGGGCCATGAGCAGTTCTTC. Amino acids: CASSLNKGGHEQFF.

The chain couples TRBV20-1 to TRBJ2-7; TRBD1 is a possible D gene (6 bases). The CDR3 loop spans 13 amino acids. Germline assignment: CDR1 DFQATT and CDR2 SNEGSKA (reference sequence). V was trimmed by 1 base and J by 3 bases, leaving 10 bases between them. The chain's CDR3 is CSARGGQDYEQYF. The CDR3 nucleotides are TGCAGTGCTAGAGGGGGGCAGGACTACGAGCAGTACTTC.

The rearrangement joins TRBV7-9 to TRBJ2-7; D is undetermined. This CDR3 is built from 12 residues. Germline assignment: CDR1 SEHNR and CDR2 FQNEAQ (reference sequence). V was trimmed by 5 bases and J by 4 bases, leaving 9 bases between them. The CDR3 DNA sequence: TGTGCCAGCAGCCCAAAAGGATACGAGCAGTACTTC. Protein product: CASSPKGYEQYF.

This clonotype was observed a handful of times. The rearrangement uses TRBV11-3 and TRBJ2-2, with D possibly matching TRBD2 (5 bases). CDR3 length: 15 amino acids. Per the germline V gene, CDR1 is SGHNT and CDR2 is YENEEA. V was shortened by 4 bases and J by 7 bases, with 16 bases between the two germline ends. CDR3 residues: CASSSTEGNSGELFF. For the CDR3, the DNA is TGTGCCAGCAGCTCCACTGAGGGAAATAGCGGGGAGCTGTTTTTT.

The sample holds a few counts of this clonotype. J is TRBJ2-7 and V is TRBV9; 9 bases fit TRBD2. CDR3 length: 16 residues. Per the germline V gene, CDR1 is SGDLS and CDR2 is YYNGEE. The junction had 4 bases not matched to a gene; V was cut back by 0 bases and J by 0 bases. The CDR3 loop is CASSVAVSGGSYEQYF. In DNA, the CDR3 is TGTGCCAGCAGCGTAGCGGTTAGCGGGGGCTCCTACGAGCAGTACTTC.

J is TRBJ2-1 and V is TRBV7-9; TRBD2 matches at 8 bases. Germline V gene sequence: CDR1 SEHNR, CDR2 FQNEAQ (reference sequence). The CDR3 has 14 amino acids. The ends lost 3 bases at V and 6 bases at J; junction bases unmatched: 4. CDR3 loop: CASSLTTSGNEQFF. The CDR3, as DNA: TGTGCCAGCAGCTTGACCACTAGCGGCAATGAGCAGTTCTTC.

The chain uses TRBV7-2 and TRBJ2-1, with D hard to call. The CDR3 spans 14 residues. Germline V CDR1 and CDR2: SGHTA, FQGNSA. V lost 3 bases to trimming and J lost 3 bases, with 9 bases between them. CDR3 nucleotides: TGTGCCAGCAGCTTTAGTTCGGACTACAATGAGCAGTTCTTC. This encodes CASSFSSDYNEQFF.

The J gene is TRBJ2-1, the V gene TRBV7-9; D tentatively reads TRBD1 or TRBD2 (6 bases each). Germline assignment: CDR1 SEHNR and CDR2 FQNEAQ (reference sequence). The CDR3 consists of 11 residues. The germline V and J ends were trimmed by 3 bases and 13 bases, with 10 bases remaining between them. CDR3 in DNA: TGTGCCAGCAGCTTGGGGGGCGATCAGTTCTTC. The encoded protein is CASSLGGDQFF.

This clonotype has more than one count but fewer than ten. The rearrangement joins TRBV7-8 to TRBJ2-3; D remains ambiguous. Per germline, CDR1 SGHVS and CDR2 FQNEAQ. Trimming cost V 5 bases and J 6 bases, with 15 bases left between them. The CDR3 runs to 14 residues. CDR3 sequence reads: CASSAPISGDTQYF. CDR3 DNA sequence: TGTGCCAGCAGCGCCCCTATCAGTGGCGATACGCAGTATTTT.

This clonotype appeared a few times. J is TRBJ1-2 and V is TRBV7-9; 9 nucleotides agree with TRBD1. The CDR3 is 15 residues long. Germline CDR1 and CDR2: SEHNR and FQNEAQ (reference sequence). The J segment lost 10 bases and the V segment lost 3 bases, leaving 12 bases of the junction unmatched. The CDR3 is CASSLDPRGTGTYTF. The DNA of the CDR3 is TGTGCCAGCAGCTTGGATCCCCGGGGGACAGGGACCTACACCTTC.

This chain joins TRBV6-4 and TRBJ2-1; 7 nucleotides agree with TRBD2. The V and J ends lost 4 bases and 5 bases, in that order; junction bases with no gene match: 5. Per the germline V gene, CDR1 is MRHNA and CDR2 is SNTAGT. The CDR3 sequence is 14 residues long. DNA of the CDR3: TGTGCCAGCAGTGTGTCTAGCGGCCACAATGAGCAGTTCTTC. Translation gives CASSVSSGHNEQFF.

This clonotype was recorded a few times. This sequence joins TRBV11-3 and TRBJ2-7; perhaps TRBD1 as D (6 bases). Germline CDR1 and CDR2: SGHNT and YENEEA. The CDR3 is 13 residues long. With 5 bases removed from V and 4 bases from J, the gap between germline ends came to 12 bases. CDR3: CASSPGQLYEQYF. CDR3 DNA sequence: TGTGCCAGCAGCCCAGGACAGCTATACGAGCAGTACTTC.

This sequence joins TRBV27 and TRBJ2-7, with D unclear. Germline CDR1 reads MNHEY; CDR2 reads SMNVEV (reference sequence). The V gene lost 2 bases and the J gene lost 7 bases, with 12 bases spanning the gap. The CDR3 covers 13 residues. CDR3 DNA sequence: TGTGCCAGCAGTTTAAGCAGGATGGGGGAGCAGTACTTC. Translation gives CASSLSRMGEQYF.

The chain employs TRBV7-6 and TRBJ1-6, with D possibly matching TRBD1 (5 bases). V was trimmed by 0 bases and J by 10 bases, leaving 10 bases between them. The CDR3 consists of 14 residues. Per germline, CDR1 SGHVS and CDR2 FNYEAQ. The CDR3 DNA sequence: TGTGCCAGCAGCTTAGCGCCGGGGGGATCACCCCTCCACTTT. It encodes CASSLAPGGSPLHF. The whole variable domain, filled in from reference TRBV7-6 and TRBJ1-6, reads GAGVSQSPRYKVTKRGQDVALRCDPISGHVSLYWYRQALGQGPEFLTYFNYEAQQDKSGLPNDRFSAERPEGSISTLTIQRTEQRDSAMYRCASSLAPGGSPLHFGNGTRLTVT.

This clonotype was counted only a few times. CDR3 coding DNA: TGTGCCAGCAGCTTAGCGGGACCCCGGTACTTC. Translating gives CASSLAGPRYF. The rearrangement joins TRBV7-8 to TRBJ2-5; D could derive from TRBD1 or TRBD2 (5 bases each). Germline V gene data show CDR1 as SGHVS and CDR2 as FQNEAQ. The CDR3 covers 11 residues. With 0 bases removed from V and 13 bases from J, the gap between germline ends came to 9 bases.

This rearrangement joins TRBV11-2 to TRBJ2-7; no clear D. Trimming removed 7 bases from V and 4 bases from J, with 20 bases in between. Germline values: CDR1 SGHAT, CDR2 FQNNGV. CDR3 length: 15 amino acids. In DNA, the CDR3 is TGTGCCAGCACTGGTGGACCGGGCCGACCTTACGAGCAGTACTTC. This sequence encodes CASTGGPGRPYEQYF.

This clonotype was seen a few times. The chain combines TRBV6-6 with TRBJ2-4, with TRBD2 as a possible D gene (6 bases). The germline V gene has CDR1 MNHNY and CDR2 SVGAGI (reference sequence). V lost 2 bases to trimming and J lost 0 bases, with 23 bases between them. The CDR3 spans 20 residues. CDR3 sequence: CASSYPRVGGLVVAKNIQYF. The CDR3 DNA reads as TGTGCCAGCAGTTACCCTAGAGTGGGAGGTTTGGTAGTAGCCAAAAACATTCAGTACTTC.

J is TRBJ1-1 and V is TRBV6-2 or TRBV6-3; D not certain. The CDR3 consists of 13 residues. The V end lost 6 bases, the J end lost 0 bases, and 8 bases lay between the germline ends. Germline V gene lookup returns CDR1 MNHEY and CDR2 SVGEGT. DNA for the CDR3: TGTGCCAGCAGCGTGTGGGTGAACACTGAAGCTTTCTTT. Protein product: CASSVWVNTEAFF.

There are a few counts of this clonotype. V is TRBV7-2 and J is TRBJ2-1; 10 bases are a match to TRBD1. Looked up from germline, CDR1 is SGHTA and CDR2 is FQGNSA. The CDR3 runs 16 residues. Unmatched junction bases numbered 11, after V lost 5 bases and J lost 7 bases. DNA for the CDR3: TGTGCCAGCAGCGAGCTGAGGACAGGGGGGAATAATGAGCAGTTCTTC. Protein sequence: CASSELRTGGNNEQFF. Full variable domain (missing parts from reference TRBV7-2 and TRBJ2-1): GAGVSQSPSNKVTEKGKDVELRCDPISGHTALYWYRQSLGQGLEFLIYFQGNSAPDKSGLPSDRFSAERTGGSVSTLTIQRTQQEDSAVYLCASSELRTGGNNEQFFGPGTRLTVL.

The chain recombines TRBV12-3 or TRBV12-4 with TRBJ1-1, with D possibly TRBD1 on 6 matching bases. The CDR3 contains 14 residues. The V gene lost 5 bases and the J gene lost 11 bases, with 21 bases spanning the gap. The CDR3 coding sequence is TGTGCCAGCAGTCCCGGGGGGGGCTCCCCGAAGGCTTTCTTT. This sequence encodes CASSPGGGSPKAFF.

The chain has TRBV7-9 and TRBJ2-3; TRBD2 aligns across 11 bases. The CDR3 is 14 residues long. Germline V gene data show CDR1 as SEHNR and CDR2 as FQNEAQ (reference sequence). V shed 10 bases, J shed 4 bases, and the junction held 7 bases outside the gene matches. CDR3 loop: CATGLAGNADTQYF. CDR3 nucleotide sequence: TGTGCCACTGGACTAGCGGGTAACGCAGATACGCAGTATTTT.

This clonotype was observed a few times. The rearrangement joins TRBV7-2 to TRBJ2-7; unclear D gene. Germline V gives CDR1 SGHTA, CDR2 FQGNSA. The V end was cut by 3 bases, the J end by 3 bases, with 9 bases between. This CDR3 has 13 amino acids. For the CDR3, the DNA is TGTGCCAGCAGCTTTGTCAGTTACTACGAGCAGTACTTC. Amino acid sequence: CASSFVSYYEQYF.

The chain recombines TRBV12-3 or TRBV12-4 with TRBJ2-2; D is possibly TRBD1 or TRBD2 (5 bases each). This CDR3 has 13 amino acids. With 3 bases removed from V and 4 bases from J, the gap between germline ends came to 6 bases. CDR3 bases: TGTGCCAGCAGTTTTGGGGGCACCGGGGAGCTGTTTTTT. Amino acid sequence: CASSFGGTGELFF.

The chain is built from TRBV7-9 and TRBJ2-1; D unclear. Germline values: CDR1 SEHNR, CDR2 FQNEAQ (reference sequence). The V end lost 1 base, the J end lost 6 bases, and 10 bases lay between the germline ends. The CDR3 covers 14 residues. The CDR3 spells CASSLDGQTNEQFF. In nucleotides, the CDR3 is TGTGCCAGCAGCTTAGATGGCCAAACCAATGAGCAGTTCTTC.

V usage is TRBV7-6 and J usage is TRBJ2-7; unclear D gene. V lost 0 bases to trimming and J lost 0 bases, with 9 bases between them. This CDR3 has 15 amino acids. The germline CDR1 and CDR2 sequences are SGHVS and FNYEAQ. In nucleotides, the CDR3 is TGTGCCAGCAGCTTAGCAGTCAAGAGCTCCTACGAGCAGTACTTC. It codes for CASSLAVKSSYEQYF. Looking up the rest from reference TRBV7-6 and TRBJ2-7 gives the full variable domain: GAGVSQSPRYKVTKRGQDVALRCDPISGHVSLYWYRQALGQGPEFLTYFNYEAQQDKSGLPNDRFSAERPEGSISTLTIQRTEQRDSAMYRCASSLAVKSSYEQYFGPGTRLTVT.

The J gene is TRBJ2-3, the V gene TRBV7-8; tentatively, D is TRBD1 (6 bases). From germline, CDR1 is SGHVS and CDR2 FQNEAQ. The CDR3 has 15 residues. V lost 2 bases, J lost 1 base, and 10 bases lay in between. CDR3 residues: CASSLPDSRTDTQYF. The CDR3 DNA follows: TGTGCCAGCAGCTTACCGGACAGTCGCACAGATACGCAGTATTTT.

Only a few counts were recorded for this clonotype. The genes are TRBV13 and TRBJ1-1; D call uncertain. Germline V gene lookup returns CDR1 PRHDT and CDR2 FYEKMQ (reference sequence). V lost 2 bases and J 1 base, leaving 14 bases between the germline ends. The CDR3 is made up of 16 amino acids. The DNA of the CDR3 is TGTGCCAGCAGCTTACCGGACGGGTGGTCGAACACTGAAGCTTTCTTT. Translation: CASSLPDGWSNTEAFF.